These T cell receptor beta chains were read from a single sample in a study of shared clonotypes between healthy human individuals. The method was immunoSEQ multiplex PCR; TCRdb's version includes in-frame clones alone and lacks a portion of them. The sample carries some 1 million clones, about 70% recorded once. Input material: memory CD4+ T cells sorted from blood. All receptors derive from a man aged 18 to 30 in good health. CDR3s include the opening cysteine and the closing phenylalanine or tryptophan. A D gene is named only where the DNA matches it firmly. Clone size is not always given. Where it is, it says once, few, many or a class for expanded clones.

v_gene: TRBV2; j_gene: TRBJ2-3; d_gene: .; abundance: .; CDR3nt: TGTGCCAGCAGTAGCTACCGGGAGTCAGATACGCAGTATTTT; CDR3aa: CASSSYRESDTQYF
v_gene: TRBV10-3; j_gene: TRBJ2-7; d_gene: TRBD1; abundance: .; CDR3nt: TGTGCCATCAGTGAGCCCGGGACAGGGGGTGGCGAGCAGTACTTC; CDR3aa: CAISEPGTGGGEQYF
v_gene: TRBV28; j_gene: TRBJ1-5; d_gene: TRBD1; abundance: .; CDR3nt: TGTGCCAGCAGTTTAGGAGACAGGGAACATCAGCCCCAGCATTTT; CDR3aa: CASSLGDREHQPQHF
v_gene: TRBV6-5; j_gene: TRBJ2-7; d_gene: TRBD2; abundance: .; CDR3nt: TGTGCCAGCAGCCTTCTAGCGGGGGGATACGAGCAGTACTTC; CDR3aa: CASSLLAGGYEQYF
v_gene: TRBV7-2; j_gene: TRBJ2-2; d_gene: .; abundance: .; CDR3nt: TGTGCCAGCAGCTTAGTAGGGGCCCCCGGGGAGCTGTTTTTT; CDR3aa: CASSLVGAPGELFF
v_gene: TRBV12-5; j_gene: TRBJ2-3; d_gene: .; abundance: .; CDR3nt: TGTGCTAGTGGTTTGGTACTGGGAGGCAAAGATACGCAGTATTTT; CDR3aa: CASGLVLGGKDTQYF
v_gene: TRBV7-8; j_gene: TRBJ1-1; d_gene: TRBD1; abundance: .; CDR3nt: TGTGCCAGCAGCTTTACACCCGACAGGGCAAGAGGAACTGAAGCTTTCTTT; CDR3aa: CASSFTPDRARGTEAFF
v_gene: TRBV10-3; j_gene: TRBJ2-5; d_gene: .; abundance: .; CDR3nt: TGTGCCATCAGTCGGTCCCTAGGGCTATTCGGGACCCAGTACTTC; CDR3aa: CAISRSLGLFGTQYF
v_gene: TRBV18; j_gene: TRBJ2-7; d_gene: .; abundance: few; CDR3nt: TGTGCCAGCTCCCTCCAAGAAACAGCGGGTTACGAGCAGTACTTC; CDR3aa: CASSLQETAGYEQYF
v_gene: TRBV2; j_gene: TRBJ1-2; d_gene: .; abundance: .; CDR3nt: TGTGCCAGCAGTGATCAATCGGGGGCCGGCTATGGCTACACCTTC; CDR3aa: CASSDQSGAGYGYTF
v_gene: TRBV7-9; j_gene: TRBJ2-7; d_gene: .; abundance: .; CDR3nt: TGTGCCAGCAGCCCGGTGGGGTACGAGGGAATAAAAGACGAGCAGTACTTC; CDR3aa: CASSPVGYEGIKDEQYF
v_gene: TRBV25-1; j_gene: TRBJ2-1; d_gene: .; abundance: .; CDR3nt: TGTGCCAGCACATTAACAGGGGGGCGGGAGGGCCTCAATGAGCAGTTCTTC; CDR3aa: CASTLTGGREGLNEQFF
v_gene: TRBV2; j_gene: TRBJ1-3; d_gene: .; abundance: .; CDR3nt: TGTGCCAGCAGTGCGGACGGAAAACCTGGAAACACCATATATTTT; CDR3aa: CASSADGKPGNTIYF
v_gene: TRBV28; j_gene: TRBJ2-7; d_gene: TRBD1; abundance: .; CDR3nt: TGTGCCAGCAGTTTGGGCGGGACAGGGCGACCCTACGAGCAGTACTTC; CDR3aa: CASSLGGTGRPYEQYF
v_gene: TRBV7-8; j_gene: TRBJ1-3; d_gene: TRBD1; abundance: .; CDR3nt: TGTGCCAGCAGCCAGGGAACAGGGGGAGCAGGAAACACCATATATTTT; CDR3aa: CASSQGTGGAGNTIYF
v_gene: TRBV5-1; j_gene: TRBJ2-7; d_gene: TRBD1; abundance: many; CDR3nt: TGCGCCAGCAGCCCCGGGACAGGGGAAAGGGAGCAGTACTTC; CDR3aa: CASSPGTGEREQYF
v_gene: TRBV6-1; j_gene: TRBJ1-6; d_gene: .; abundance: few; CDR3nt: TGTGCCAGCATGGGGACCGGCTTAAGCACCCCCCTCCACTTT; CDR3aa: CASMGTGLSTPLHF
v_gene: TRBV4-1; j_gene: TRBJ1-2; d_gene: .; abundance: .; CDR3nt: TGCGCCAGCAGCCAGTTAATGGGGCGGGGGACGGGAGCTAACTATGGCTACACCTTC; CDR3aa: CASSQLMGRGTGANYGYTF
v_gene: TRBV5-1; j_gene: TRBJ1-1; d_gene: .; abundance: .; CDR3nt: TGCGCCAGCAGCTCGTCCGGGGGTGGCACTGAAGCTTTCTTT; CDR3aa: CASSSSGGGTEAFF
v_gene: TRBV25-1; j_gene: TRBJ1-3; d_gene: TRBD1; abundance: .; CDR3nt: TGTGCCAGCAGTGAACCTACCGACAGGGTCGGAAACACCATATATTTT; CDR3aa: CASSEPTDRVGNTIYF
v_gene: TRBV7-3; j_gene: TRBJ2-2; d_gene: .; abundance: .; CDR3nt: TGTGCCAGCAGCTACAACACCGGGGAGCTGTTTTTT; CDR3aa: CASSYNTGELFF
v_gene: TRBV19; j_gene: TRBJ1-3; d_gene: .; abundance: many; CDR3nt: TGTGCCAGTAGTTACGGGACGTTGGCGGGAAACACCATATATTTT; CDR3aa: CASSYGTLAGNTIYF
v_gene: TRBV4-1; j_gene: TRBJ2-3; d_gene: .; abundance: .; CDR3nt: TGCGCCAGCAGCCAGGGGTACCAAACAGATACGCAGTATTTT; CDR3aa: CASSQGYQTDTQYF
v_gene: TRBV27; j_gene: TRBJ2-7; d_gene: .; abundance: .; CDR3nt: TGTGCCAGCAGTTATGGTAAAGAGCAGTACTTC; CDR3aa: CASSYGKEQYF
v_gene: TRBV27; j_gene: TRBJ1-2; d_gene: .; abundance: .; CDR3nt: TGTGCCAGCACCCACGGCAGGGGAGACTATGGCTACACCTTC; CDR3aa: CASTHGRGDYGYTF
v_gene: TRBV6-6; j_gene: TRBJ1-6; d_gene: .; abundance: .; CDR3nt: TGTGCCAGCGACAAAGGGGAAAGCTCCTATAATTCACCCCTCCACTTT; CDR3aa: CASDKGESSYNSPLHF
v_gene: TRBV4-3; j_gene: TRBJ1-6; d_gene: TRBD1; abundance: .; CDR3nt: TGCGCCAGCAGCCAAGATTCCCAGGGGGCCACCTATAATTCACCCCTCCACTTT; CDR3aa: CASSQDSQGATYNSPLHF
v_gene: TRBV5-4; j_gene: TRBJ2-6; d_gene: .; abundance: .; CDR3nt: TGTGCCAGCAGCTTGGTCGGGGCAGGGGCCAACGTCCTGACTTTC; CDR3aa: CASSLVGAGANVLTF
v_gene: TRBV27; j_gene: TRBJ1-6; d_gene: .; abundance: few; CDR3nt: TGTGCCAGCAGTTTGGACGGAGTTTATAATTCACCCCTCCACTTT; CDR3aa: CASSLDGVYNSPLHF
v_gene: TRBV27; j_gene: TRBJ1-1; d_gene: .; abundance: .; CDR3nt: TGTGCCAGCAGTTTCTCGGACAGGAACACTGAAGCTTTCTTT; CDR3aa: CASSFSDRNTEAFF
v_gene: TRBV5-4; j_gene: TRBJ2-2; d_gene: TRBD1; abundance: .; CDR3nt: TGTGCCAGCAGCTTAGTGGGACAGGGGGACACCGGGGAGCTGTTTTTT; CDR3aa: CASSLVGQGDTGELFF
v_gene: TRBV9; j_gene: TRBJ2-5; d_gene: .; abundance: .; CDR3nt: TGTGCCAGCTCCACTTGGGGGGAAGAGACCCAGTACTTC; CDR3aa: CASSTWGEETQYF
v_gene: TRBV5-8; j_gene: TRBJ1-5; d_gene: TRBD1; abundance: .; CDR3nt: TGTGCCAGCAGCCCCACATCAGGGGGCCTTAGCAATCAGCCCCAGCATTTT; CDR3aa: CASSPTSGGLSNQPQHF
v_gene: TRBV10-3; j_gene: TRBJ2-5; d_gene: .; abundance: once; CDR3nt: TGTGCCATCAGTGAAGTGGGTGGAGGGACCCAAGAGACCCAGTACTTC; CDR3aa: CAISEVGGGTQETQYF
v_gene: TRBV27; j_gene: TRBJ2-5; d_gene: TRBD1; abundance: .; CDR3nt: TGTGCCAGCAGTCCCGGACGGGACAGGGCTGAGACCCAGTACTTC; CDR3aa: CASSPGRDRAETQYF
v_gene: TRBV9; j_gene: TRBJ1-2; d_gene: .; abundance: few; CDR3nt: TGTGCCAGCAGCGTAGGGATGGGCAGGGGTAATGGCTACACCTTC; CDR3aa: CASSVGMGRGNGYTF
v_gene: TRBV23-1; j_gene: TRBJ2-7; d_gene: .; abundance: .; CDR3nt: TGCGCCAGCAGTCAAAGGGAGGATTACTCCTACGAGCAGTACTTC; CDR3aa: CASSQREDYSYEQYF
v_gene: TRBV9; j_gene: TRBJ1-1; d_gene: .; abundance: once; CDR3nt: TGTGCCAGCAGCGTAGGAAGGGCAGGGACTGAAGCTTTCTTT; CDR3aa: CASSVGRAGTEAFF
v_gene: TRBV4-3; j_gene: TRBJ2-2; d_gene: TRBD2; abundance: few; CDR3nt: TGCGCCAGCAGCCAAGAAGTACTAGCGGGACGGACCGGGGAGCTGTTTTTT; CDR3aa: CASSQEVLAGRTGELFF
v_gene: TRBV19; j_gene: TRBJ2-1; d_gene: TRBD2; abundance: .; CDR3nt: TGTGCCAGTAGTATCCGGACTAGAATGTTTGCTGAGCAGTTCTTC; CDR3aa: CASSIRTRMFAEQFF
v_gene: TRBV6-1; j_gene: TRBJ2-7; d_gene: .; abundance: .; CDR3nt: TGTGCCAGCAGTGGCCTAACAGGGCCTTCCTACGAGCAGTACTTC; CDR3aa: CASSGLTGPSYEQYF
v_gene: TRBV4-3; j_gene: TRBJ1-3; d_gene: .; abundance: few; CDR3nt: TGCGCCAGCAGCCAAGCATTGGCTGGAAACACCATATATTTT; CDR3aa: CASSQALAGNTIYF
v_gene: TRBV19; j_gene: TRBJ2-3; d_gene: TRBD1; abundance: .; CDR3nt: TGTGCCAGCAAAGACAGGGGGCTCACAGATACGCAGTATTTT; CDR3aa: CASKDRGLTDTQYF
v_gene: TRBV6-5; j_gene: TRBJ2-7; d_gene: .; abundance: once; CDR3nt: TGTGCCAGCAGTTACTCTCGGACGGGAGAGCAGTACTTC; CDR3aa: CASSYSRTGEQYF